Below, 24 T cell receptor beta chains from the same sample are listed, as sequenced in a study of blood T cell repertoires in COVID-19. Repertoires were generated with immunoSEQ multiplex PCR, while TCRdb's copy carries only in-frame clones and drops some. The table lists around 350,000 clones, around nine tenths of them singletons, with 3% in the top ten. The sequencing input was peripheral blood. These receptors originate from a human donor in a cohort sampled during active COVID-19.

J is TRBJ2-3 and V is TRBV7-6; 7 positions match TRBD2. The CDR3 spans 15 residues. V was clipped by 3 bases and J by 1 base; unmatched bases: 4. The V gene's germline CDR1 is SGHVS and CDR2 FNYEAQ. This chain's CDR3 is CASSLASGGTDTQYF. DNA for the CDR3: TGTGCCAGCAGCTTGGCTAGCGGCGGCACAGATACGCAGTATTTT.

The V gene is TRBV5-1, the J gene TRBJ1-1, with TRBD1 matching over 7 bases. Per germline, CDR1 SGHRS and CDR2 YFSETQ. This CDR3 has 15 residues. V trimming: 4 bases; J trimming: 1 base; junction bases outside the gene matches: 7. CDR3 bases: TGCGCCAGCAGCCCCCTGCGGGACAGGAACACTGAAGCTTTCTTT. The encoded protein is CASSPLRDRNTEAFF.

This clone appeared a single time. The chain couples TRBV6-6 to TRBJ1-1; D call uncertain. The CDR3 is made up of 14 amino acids. V was trimmed by 6 bases and J by 1 base, leaving 12 bases between them. Germline CDR1 is MNHNY and CDR2 is SVGAGI (reference sequence). Here the CDR3 reads CASSNEGGNTEAFF. The CDR3 coding sequence is TGTGCCAGCAGCAATGAAGGAGGGAACACTGAAGCTTTCTTT.

CDR3 sequence (DNA): TGTGCCAGCAGCCCTATGGGACTAGCGGGACTCACAGATACGCAGTATTTT. Translated: CASSPMGLAGLTDTQYF. V is TRBV28 and J is TRBJ2-3; 13 bases agree with TRBD2. Germline V gene data show CDR1 as MDHEN and CDR2 as SYDVKM. Trimming took 6 bases from V and 2 from J; bases not matched to a gene: 8. This CDR3 has 17 residues. Full variable domain (rest looked up from reference TRBV28 and TRBJ2-3): DVKVTQSSRYLVKRTGEKVFLECVQDMDHENMFWYRQDPGLGLRLIYFSYDVKMKEKGDIPEGYSVSREKKERFSLILESASTNQTSMYLCASSPMGLAGLTDTQYFGPGTRLTVL.

This clone appeared a single time. This chain joins TRBV28 and TRBJ1-1; 7 nucleotides line up with TRBD1. Germline CDR1 and CDR2: MDHEN and SYDVKM. CDR3 length: 16 residues. The junction had 15 bases not matched to a gene; V was cut back by 8 bases and J by 3 bases. CDR3 coding DNA: TGTGCCAGCCGACAGGGAAACGGGTTTTGGGACACTGAAGCTTTCTTT. It encodes CASRQGNGFWDTEAFF.

The chain couples TRBV19 to TRBJ2-7; TRBD2 might be the D (6 bases). The V gene's germline CDR1 is LNHDA and CDR2 SQIVND (reference sequence). The ends were cut back, 6 bases at V and 3 bases at J, with 15 bases in the middle. This CDR3 region has 14 residues. CDR3 coding DNA: TGTGCCAGTAGAAGGAACGGGGACTTCTACGAGCAGTACTTC. Translating gives CASRRNGDFYEQYF. The full variable domain, in which reference TRBV19 and TRBJ2-7 provide the parts outside the CDR3, is DGGITQSPKYLFRKEGQNVTLSCEQNLNHDAMYWYRQDPGQGLRLIYYSQIVNDFQKGDIAEGYSVSREKKESFPLTVTSAQKNPTAFYLCASRRNGDFYEQYFGPGTRLTVT.

The J gene is TRBJ2-3, the V gene TRBV7-9; the match to TRBD2 covers 11 bases. The CDR3 consists of 16 residues. The germline V gene encodes CDR1 SEHNR and CDR2 FQNEAQ (reference sequence). Trimming cost V 3 bases and J 2 bases; bases outside gene matches: 4. CDR3 sequence reads: CASSFLAGGYTDTQYF. CDR3 nucleotides: TGTGCCAGCAGCTTTCTAGCGGGAGGATACACAGATACGCAGTATTTT.

This chain connects TRBV3-1 (or the pseudogene TRBV3-2) to TRBJ2-3, with D possibly matching TRBD2 (5 bases). Germline-derived CDR1 and CDR2 are LGHDT and YNNKEL (reference sequence). The ends were cut back, 4 bases at V and 6 bases at J, with 17 bases in the middle. The length of the CDR3 is 15 residues. CDR3 nucleotides: TGTGCCAGCAGCCCCACCAGCGTTCCGGGGGATACGCAGTATTTT. This encodes CASSPTSVPGDTQYF.

The V and J genes are TRBV19 and TRBJ1-4, with TRBD1 as a possible D gene (5 bases). CDR3 size: 13 residues. Germline V gene lookup returns CDR1 LNHDA and CDR2 SQIVND (reference sequence). V was clipped by 10 bases and J by 7 bases, with 16 bases between them. In DNA, the CDR3 is TGTGCCACCGCCCAGGGACTTGGTGAAAAACTGTTTTTT. This translates into CATAQGLGEKLFF.

The chain employs TRBV7-8 and TRBJ2-5; a possible D gene is TRBD2 (5 bases). Germline V gives CDR1 SGHVS, CDR2 FQNEAQ. V lost 5 bases and J lost 4, with 14 bases in between. The CDR3 consists of 14 residues. CDR3 nucleotides: TGTGCCAGCAGCCCCCAATTTGCGGGAGAGACCCAGTACTTC. Its translation: CASSPQFAGETQYF.

J is TRBJ1-3 and V is TRBV2, with unresolved D. The germline V and J ends were trimmed by 3 bases and 2 bases, with 14 bases remaining between them. The germline gives CDR1 SNHLY, CDR2 FYNNEI. CDR3 size: 16 residues. The CDR3 DNA reads TGTGCCAGCAGTGAGTCTGCCGGGATCGCTGGAAACACCATATATTTT. As protein: CASSESAGIAGNTIYF.

The chain recombines TRBV25-1 with TRBJ1-1; 7 bases match TRBD1. CDR1 and CDR2 (germline): MGHDK, SYGVNS. V dropped 2 bases and J dropped 5; count of bases not matched to a gene: 11. This CDR3 has 16 residues. The CDR3 spells CASSEDRVSGSTEAFF. The CDR3 region has the DNA TGTGCCAGCAGTGAAGACAGGGTGAGTGGTTCGACTGAAGCTTTCTTT.

The CDR3 loop is CSAYEKKLFF. For the CDR3, the DNA is TGCAGTGCCTATGAGAAAAAACTGTTTTTT. The chain combines TRBV20-1 with TRBJ1-4; D uncertain. CDR1 DFQATT and CDR2 SNEGSKA come from the germline V gene (reference sequence). V gave up 6 bases and J gave up 9 bases, with 8 bases separating them. The CDR3 runs 10 residues.

This clone showed up just once. The J gene is TRBJ2-5, the V gene TRBV15; D is possibly TRBD1 (6 bases). CDR3 length equals 16 residues. Germline CDR1 LNHNV, CDR2 YYDKDF (reference sequence). The V end was cut by 3 bases, the J end by 4 bases, with 18 bases between. CDR3 region: CATSSLKRAGVETQYF. As DNA, the CDR3 is TGTGCCACCAGCAGTCTTAAGAGAGCAGGGGTAGAGACCCAGTACTTC.

V is TRBV3-1 (or the pseudogene TRBV3-2) and J is TRBJ2-1; 12 bases match TRBD2. Germline trimming cut 0 bases from V and 8 bases from J; bases unmatched to any gene: 17. CDR3 size: 20 residues. From germline, CDR1 is LGHDT and CDR2 YNNKEL (reference sequence). This CDR3 is CASSQDSTGSTSGRSDEQFF. The CDR3 DNA sequence: TGTGCCAGCAGCCAAGATTCGACAGGGTCTACTAGCGGGAGGAGCGATGAGCAGTTCTTC.

The chain couples TRBV7-3 to TRBJ2-3; 7 bases are a match to TRBD2. Germline V lookup: CDR1 SGHTA, CDR2 FQGTGA. V was pared by 5 bases and J by 4 bases, with 3 bases of the junction left unmatched. The CDR3 sequence is 13 residues long. The CDR3 region is CASSGTSADTQYF. CDR3 coding DNA: TGTGCCAGCAGCGGTACTAGCGCAGATACGCAGTATTTT.

The sample holds a few counts of this clone. The chain recombines TRBV30 with TRBJ2-7; D may be TRBD1 (6 bases). Per germline, CDR1 GTSNPN and CDR2 SVGIG (reference sequence). This CDR3 has 14 amino acids. The ends were cut back, 3 bases at V and 6 bases at J, with 18 bases in the middle. CDR3 bases: TGTGCCTGGAGGACGGCCGATTCAGGGGCCGAGCAGTACTTC. Amino acid sequence: CAWRTADSGAEQYF.

This sequence joins TRBV29-1 and TRBJ2-7, with D tentatively TRBD2 (5 bases). The CDR3 is 13 amino acids. V was trimmed by 2 bases and J by 6 bases, leaving 14 bases between them. The germline V gene has CDR1 SQVTM and CDR2 ANQGSEA. The CDR3 nucleotides read TGCAGCGTTGAACGGACTGGCGGAGGCGAGCAGTACTTC. Amino acid sequence: CSVERTGGGEQYF.

The chain has TRBV10-3 and TRBJ1-5; maybe TRBD1 (5 bases). The CDR3 contains 13 residues. The ends were cut back, 4 bases at V and 5 bases at J, with 9 bases in the middle. Germline-derived CDR1 and CDR2 are ENHRY and SYGVKD. The CDR3 nucleotides are TGTGCCATCAGTGCCGACAGCGATCAGCCCCAGCATTTT. Amino acids: CAISADSDQPQHF.

V usage is TRBV28 and J usage is TRBJ2-3; the D gene is possibly TRBD2 (6 bases). CDR3 length equals 14 residues. The germline V gene encodes CDR1 MDHEN and CDR2 SYDVKM. V was trimmed by 6 bases and J by 2 bases, leaving 12 bases between them. CDR3 nucleotides: TGTGCCAGCAGGCGTGGGAGGCTCACAGATACGCAGTATTTT. As protein: CASRRGRLTDTQYF.

The rearrangement links TRBV11-2 to TRBJ2-1; D may be TRBD2 (5 bases). Trimming stripped 1 base from V and 5 bases from J, with 18 bases between. The CDR3 consists of 17 residues. Germline CDR1 reads SGHAT; CDR2 reads FQNNGV. The CDR3 here is CASSLGPTRVLNNEQFF. CDR3 DNA sequence: TGTGCCAGCAGCTTAGGTCCCACTAGGGTCCTCAACAATGAGCAGTTCTTC.

J is TRBJ1-2 and V is TRBV7-8; TRBD1 aligns across 7 bases. CDR1 and CDR2 (germline): SGHVS, FQNEAQ. The CDR3 runs 16 residues. After removal of 3 bases from V and 2 bases from J, the junction contained 9 bases not matched to a gene. CDR3 region: CASSFGRGTVNYGYTF. The DNA of the CDR3 is TGTGCCAGCAGCTTTGGCCGTGGGACAGTGAACTATGGCTACACCTTC. The variable domain in full, completed from reference TRBV7-8 and TRBJ1-2, reads GAGVSQSPRYKVAKRGQDVALRCDPISGHVSLFWYQQALGQGPEFLTYFQNEAQLDKSGLPSDRFFAERPEGSVSTLKIQRTQQEDSAVYLCASSFGRGTVNYGYTFGSGTRLTVV.

This clone was detected ten times or more. The genes are TRBV6-4 and TRBJ2-2; 8 bases are a match to TRBD1. V lost 6 bases and J lost 6; bases outside the gene matches: 12. The CDR3 runs 16 residues. CDR1 MRHNA and CDR2 SNTAGT come from the germline V gene. The CDR3 region is CASSDRGPAQAGELFF. The CDR3 nucleotides read TGTGCCAGCAGCGACAGGGGTCCCGCGCAGGCCGGGGAGCTGTTTTTT.

This clone has more than one count but fewer than ten. The chain joins TRBV30 to TRBJ2-2, with a tentative D call TRBD2 (5 bases). This CDR3 has 14 amino acids. Trimming shortened V by 0 bases and J by 5 bases, and 10 bases separated the two germline ends. The germline V gene encodes CDR1 GTSNPN and CDR2 SVGIG (reference sequence). Here the CDR3 DNA reads TGTGCCTGGAGTGTTGGCTTAGCGACCGGGGAGCTGTTTTTT. As protein: CAWSVGLATGELFF.